This T cell receptor beta chain was sequenced for a study of blood T cell repertoires in COVID-19. After removal of 8 bases from V and 2 bases from J, the junction contained 6 bases not matched to a gene. Germline lookup yields CDR1 MNHEY and CDR2 SMNVEV (reference sequence). This CDR3 spans 14 amino acids. The protocol was immunoSEQ multiplex PCR, while the TCRdb copy is restricted to in-frame clones and leaves out a portion. This sample carries more than 80,000 clones, about 80% of them seen once, and the ten largest clones take approximately 15%. The sample was peripheral blood. The clonotype was recovered from a human donor in a cohort sampled during active COVID-19. The rearrangement links TRBV27 to TRBJ1-3; 7 nucleotides agree with TRBD1. In DNA, the CDR3 is TGTGCCAGCGGATTTACAGGGGCTGGAAACACCATATATTTT. Translation: CASGFTGAGNTIYF.